Each of the 22 T cell receptor beta chains below was sequenced from the same sample in a study of blood T cells in healthy people across ages (dated by TCRdb to the mid-2010s). Library method: 5' RACE. The reads were generated on an Illumina HiSeq 2500. A second PCR of roughly 6 to 12 cycles was run with a J-beta primer mix and a sample-barcoded 5' primer. TCRdb reprocessing: public reads trimmed at Q25 with fastp, clones called with MiXCR, in-frame beta chains kept. Records with the same CDR3 protein are collapsed into one entry carrying the most frequent genes and DNA. The sample records 540,000 or so distinct CDR3 sequences, around 24% of which are singletons. The ten most abundant clones make up 7.5% to 9% of the sample. The same sample was also studied in work on T cells of mothers and their children.

The sequenced sample consisted of blood. Receptor source: a boy younger than 18 in good health.

This chain joins TRBV12-5 and TRBJ1-2; TRBD1 might be the D (5 bases). Per germline, CDR1 LGHNT and CDR2 FRNRAP. The V gene lost 0 bases and the J gene lost 0 bases, with 23 bases spanning the gap. This CDR3 spans 20 amino acids. CDR3 region: CASGLVLSSHEGPTNYGYTF. The DNA for the CDR3 is TGTGCTAGTGGTTTGGTACTTTCCTCACATGAGGGACCTACTAACTATGGCTACACCTTC.

This clonotype was counted only a few times. The chain employs TRBV28 and TRBJ1-6, with TRBD1 as a possible D gene (6 bases). CDR1 is MDHEN, CDR2 SYDVKM, per germline. The CDR3 covers 12 residues. V lost 6 bases to trimming and J lost 14 bases, with 14 bases between them. CDR3 region: CASSTTQGALHF. The CDR3 DNA sequence: TGTGCCAGCAGCACTACACAGGGAGCCCTCCACTTT. The variable domain in full, with the rest retrieved from reference TRBV28 and TRBJ1-6, is DVKVTQSSRYLVKRTGEKVFLECVQDMDHENMFWYRQDPGLGLRLIYFSYDVKMKEKGDIPEGYSVSREKKERFSLILESASTNQTSMYLCASSTTQGALHFGNGTRLTVT.

This clonotype was recorded a few times. This chain uses TRBV29-1 with TRBJ2-3, with TRBD1 matching 9 bases. Germline loops: CDR1 SQVTM, CDR2 ANQGSEA. V was clipped by 4 bases and J by 3 bases; unmatched bases: 5. This CDR3 is 14 amino acids long. The CDR3 DNA is TGCAGCGTTGGAGGGACAGGGACTACAGATACGCAGTATTTT. Translated, it gives CSVGGTGTTDTQYF.

The chain carries TRBV6-2 or TRBV6-3 and TRBJ2-2; TRBD1 aligns across 8 bases. In germline, CDR1 is MNHEY, CDR2 SVGEGT. This CDR3 comprises 14 residues. J lost 5 bases, V lost 6 bases, and 5 bases had no gene match. CDR3 coding DNA: TGTGCCAGCAGCTCGACAGGGGAAACCGGGGAGCTGTTTTTT. This sequence encodes CASSSTGETGELFF.

CDR3 loop: CATSDPPSGSYEQYF. The CDR3 bases are TGTGCCACCAGTGATCCCCCCAGCGGCTCCTACGAGCAGTACTTC. The V and J genes are TRBV24-1 and TRBJ2-7, with a tentative D call TRBD2 (5 bases). Germline assignment: CDR1 KGHDR and CDR2 SFDVKD. Trimming cost V 3 bases and J 0 bases, with 11 bases left between them. This CDR3 contains 15 residues.

The chain employs TRBV7-9 and TRBJ2-1, with 8 bases aligning to TRBD1. CDR1 is SEHNR and CDR2 is FQNEAQ in the germline V gene (reference sequence). The V and J ends lost 4 bases and 12 bases, in that order; junction bases with no gene match: 5. CDR3 length: 12 amino acids. The CDR3 sequence is CASSSTGEGQFF. CDR3 sequence (DNA): TGTGCCAGCAGCTCGACAGGGGAAGGGCAGTTCTTC.

This clonotype was recorded a few times. One end of the junction is discordant with germline, which a read error may explain. The rearrangement links TRBV12-3 or TRBV12-4 to TRBJ2-5; 7 bases are shared with TRBD1. This CDR3 has 14 amino acids. CDR3 coding DNA: TGTGCCGGCAGTTCTGGACAGGAGCAAGAGACCCAGTACTTC. This sequence encodes CAGSSGQEQETQYF.

This clonotype was observed a few times. The chain links TRBV7-3 to TRBJ2-6, with D perhaps matching TRBD1 (6 bases). The CDR3 sequence is 16 residues long. V was trimmed by 3 bases and J by 2 bases, leaving 11 bases between them. Germline CDR1 and CDR2: SGHTA and FQGTGA. CDR3 sequence (DNA): TGTGCCAGCAGCTTCCACAGGGTTCCTGGGGCCAACGTCCTGACTTTC. Encoded protein: CASSFHRVPGANVLTF. Together with reference TRBV7-3 and TRBJ2-6, the CDR3 gives the full variable domain: GAGVSQTPSNKVTEKGKYVELRCDPISGHTALYWYRQSLGQGPEFLIYFQGTGAADDSGLPNDRFFAVRPEGSVSTLKIQRTERGDSAVYLCASSFHRVPGANVLTFGAGSRLTVL.

There are a few counts of this clonotype. The gene calls are TRBV28 and TRBJ2-7; no clear D. Germline V gene data show CDR1 as MDHEN and CDR2 as SYDVKM. V was trimmed by 2 bases and J by 4 bases, leaving 15 bases between them. CDR3 length: 15 residues. As DNA, the CDR3 is TGTGCCAGCAGTTTAGGGTATGCCCGAGAATACGAGCAGTACTTC. Its protein product is CASSLGYAREYEQYF.

The gene calls are TRBV7-6 and TRBJ2-1; D may be TRBD1 (6 bases). Germline-derived CDR1 and CDR2 are SGHVS and FNYEAQ. The V gene lost 1 base and the J gene lost 0 bases, with 10 bases spanning the gap. The CDR3 runs 16 residues. DNA for the CDR3: TGTGCCAGCAGCTTAGGACAGGCTAGCTCCTACAATGAGCAGTTCTTC. Encoded protein: CASSLGQASSYNEQFF.

This chain joins TRBV7-2 and TRBJ2-3, with TRBD2 identical over 9 bases. CDR1 SGHTA and CDR2 FQGNSA come from the germline V gene. Trimming at V came to 3 bases and at J to 5 bases, leaving 15 bases not matched to a gene. CDR3 length: 18 amino acids. The DNA for the CDR3 is TGTGCCAGCAGCTTCGGTTTAGGAGGGCGGGAGGGTGGAGATACGCAGTATTTT. Translation gives CASSFGLGGREGGDTQYF.

This clonotype was observed a few times. The chain recombines TRBV20-1 with TRBJ1-2, with D perhaps matching TRBD1 (6 bases). CDR1 and CDR2 (germline): DFQATT, SNEGSKA (reference sequence). This CDR3 has 13 residues. The V end lost 2 bases, the J end lost 6 bases, and 13 bases lay between the germline ends. The CDR3: CSARLVGTHGYTF. The CDR3 bases are TGCAGTGCTAGATTGGTCGGGACACATGGCTACACCTTC.

In this sample, this clonotype turned up a few times. The chain uses TRBV18 and TRBJ1-5; D is possibly TRBD1 (5 bases). V lost 3 bases and J lost 3, with 12 bases in between. This CDR3 region has 15 residues. Germline CDR1 is KGHSH and CDR2 is LQKENI. The CDR3 here is CASSPAGGINQPQHF. DNA for the CDR3: TGTGCCAGCTCACCGGCTGGGGGGATCAATCAGCCCCAGCATTTT.

The genes are TRBV25-1 and TRBJ1-2, with D unclear. This CDR3 has 12 residues. The germline CDR1 and CDR2 sequences are MGHDK and SYGVNS. Trimming left V 8 bases short and J 4 bases short, with 11 bases between. CDR3 in amino acids: CASYRQSYGYTF. The CDR3 nucleotides read TGTGCCAGCTATCGACAATCCTATGGCTACACCTTC.

The chain is built from TRBV20-1 and TRBJ2-5; TRBD1 agrees at 8 bases. With V trimmed by 0 bases and J by 5 bases, 5 bases remained unmatched. The CDR3 runs to 14 residues. Germline V lookup: CDR1 DFQATT, CDR2 SNEGSKA (reference sequence). CDR3 nucleotide sequence: TGCAGTGCTAGAGACCCACAGGGGGATGAGACCCAGTACTTC. It is translated as CSARDPQGDETQYF.

The chain joins TRBV7-2 to TRBJ1-2, with 7 bases that match TRBD1. V lost 4 bases, J lost 2 bases, and 4 bases stayed unmatched. The CDR3 consists of 14 residues. CDR1 and CDR2 (germline): SGHTA, FQGNSA. This CDR3 reads CASSWGQPNYGYTF. The CDR3 DNA sequence: TGTGCCAGCAGCTGGGGACAGCCCAACTATGGCTACACCTTC. The full variable domain, in which reference TRBV7-2 and TRBJ1-2 provide the parts outside the CDR3, is GAGVSQSPSNKVTEKGKDVELRCDPISGHTALYWYRQSLGQGLEFLIYFQGNSAPDKSGLPSDRFSAERTGGSVSTLTIQRTQQEDSAVYLCASSWGQPNYGYTFGSGTRLTVV.

This clonotype was observed a few times. The chain joins TRBV6-2 or TRBV6-3 to TRBJ1-1, with 11 nucleotides matching TRBD1. CDR3 length: 15 residues. The germline V gene has CDR1 MNHEY and CDR2 SVGEGT. V lost 2 bases to trimming and J lost 1 base; unmatched junction nucleotides: 0. The CDR3 protein is CASSYGQGANTEAFF. CDR3 nucleotide sequence: TGTGCCAGCAGTTACGGACAGGGGGCGAACACTGAAGCTTTCTTT.

J is TRBJ2-1 and V is TRBV6-4; possible D gene TRBD2, 5 bases. V lost 5 bases to trimming and J lost 7 bases, with 15 bases between them. Per germline, CDR1 MRHNA and CDR2 SNTAGT. The CDR3 covers 14 residues. The CDR3 bases are TGTGCCAGCAGTAGAGAGGGTATCCGGAATGAGCAGTTCTTC. It is translated as CASSREGIRNEQFF.

The chain links TRBV4-2 to TRBJ1-4; TRBD1 agrees at 11 bases. Germline CDR1 is LGHNA and CDR2 is YNFKEQ. With V trimmed by 1 base and J by 6 bases, 4 bases remained unmatched. CDR3 length equals 16 residues. The CDR3 region is CASSQVRGQGDEKLFF. In DNA, the CDR3 is TGTGCCAGCAGCCAAGTGAGGGGACAGGGGGATGAAAAACTGTTTTTT.

As concerns this clonotype: The junction and the germline gene differ at one end; a read error may be behind it. The CDR3 DNA reads as TGTGTCAGCAGTGAGTTTGACACCGCGCTGACCCAGTACTTC. Translation gives CVSSEFDTALTQYF. J is TRBJ2-1 and V is TRBV6-1; D remains unclear. The tail of the sequence fits TRBJ2-5 better, so the J call may be wrong. Germline V gene data show CDR1 as MNHNS and CDR2 as SASEGT. The CDR3 spans 14 residues.

This clonotype came up a few times. The chain is built from TRBV29-1 and TRBJ2-1, with a possible D match to TRBD2 (6 bases). The CDR3 runs to 12 residues. With 5 bases removed from V and 8 bases from J, the gap between germline ends came to 13 bases. CDR1 is SQVTM and CDR2 is ANQGSEA in the germline V gene. The CDR3 sequence is CSVRRGSDEQFF. Here the CDR3 DNA reads TGCAGCGTTCGCCGGGGGAGCGATGAGCAGTTCTTC.

V usage is TRBV6-6 and J usage is TRBJ2-3, with 7 bases that match TRBD1. Trimming took 4 bases from V and 6 from J; bases not matched to a gene: 1. This CDR3 has 12 residues. CDR1 is MNHNY, CDR2 SVGAGI, per germline (reference sequence). Written as DNA, the CDR3 is TGTGCCAGCAGTTGGACAGGTGATACGCAGTATTTT. Translating it yields CASSWTGDTQYF.